This T cell receptor beta chain was identified in a study of cytomegalovirus exposure and HLA in healthy donors. The study drew the donors from its roughly 130-subject validation cohort, separate from the approximately 690-subject first cohort. The data were produced by immunoSEQ multiplex PCR, yet TCRdb's version contains in-frame clones alone and is incomplete. This repertoire shows approximately 73,000 clones, about 95% found once; its top ten account for approximately 3.3%. Trimming removed 3 bases at V and 0 bases at J, with 3 bases between. The germline V gene encodes CDR1 SNHLY and CDR2 FYNNEI. The CDR3 length is 13 residues.

The TCR sequence derives from a man between 18 and 29 years old in good health and CMV-seronegative. The source material was PBMCs. This chain joins TRBV2 and TRBJ2-4; D remains unclear. This chain's CDR3 is CASSDLAKNIQYF. CDR3 coding DNA: TGTGCCAGCAGTGATCTAGCCAAAAACATTCAGTACTTC.